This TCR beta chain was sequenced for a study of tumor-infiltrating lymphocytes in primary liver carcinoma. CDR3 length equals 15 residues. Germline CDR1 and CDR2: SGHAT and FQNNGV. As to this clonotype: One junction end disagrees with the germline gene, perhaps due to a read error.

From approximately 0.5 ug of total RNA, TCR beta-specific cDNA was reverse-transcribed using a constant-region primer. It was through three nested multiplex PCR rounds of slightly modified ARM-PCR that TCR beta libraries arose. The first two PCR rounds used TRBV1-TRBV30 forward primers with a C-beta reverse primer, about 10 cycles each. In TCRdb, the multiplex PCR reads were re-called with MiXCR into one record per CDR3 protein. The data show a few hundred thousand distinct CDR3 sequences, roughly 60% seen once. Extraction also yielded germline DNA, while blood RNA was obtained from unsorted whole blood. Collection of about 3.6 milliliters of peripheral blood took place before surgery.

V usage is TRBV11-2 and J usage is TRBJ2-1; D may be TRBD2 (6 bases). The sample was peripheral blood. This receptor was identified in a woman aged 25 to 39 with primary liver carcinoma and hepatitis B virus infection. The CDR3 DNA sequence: TGTGACAGCAGCAGTAGCGGAAACCGGTACGATGAGCAGTTCTTC. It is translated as CDSSSSGNRYDEQFF. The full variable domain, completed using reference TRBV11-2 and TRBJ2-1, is EAGVAQSPRYKIIEKRQSVAFWCNPISGHATLYWYQQILGQGPKLLIQFQNNGVVDDSQLPKDRFSAERLKGVDSTLKIQPAKLEDSAVYLCDSSSSGNRYDEQFFGPGTRLTVL.